This TCR beta chain was found in a study of T cell responses to AZD1222 COVID-19 vaccine. Study conclusions and caveats: Regions 160-218 and 743-854 dominated among vaccine-associated CD4 TCRs spanning spike. Reportedly, nearly half the spike-specific TCRs target unmutated variant regions. Females made up more of the donors, who were largely white British, and clonal diversity may have come out too low.

A remark on this clone: As yet, its antigen is unknown.

Some clones are missing from TCRdb's copy, which holds only in-frame ones; the method was immunoSEQ multiplex PCR. Found here are 95,000 to 150,000 clones, 92% of them singletons; the top ten hold approximately 1.5%. Germline assignment: CDR1 KGHSH and CDR2 LQKENI. The CDR3 runs 14 residues. With 4 bases removed from V and 0 bases from J, the gap between germline ends came to 9 bases. This chain uses TRBV18 with TRBJ1-2; the D gene is possibly TRBD1 (6 bases). This clonotype was sampled from an adult in good health. The sample consisted of peripheral blood, taken on day 0 of AZD1222 vaccination. The CDR3 region is CASSRTDTNYGYTF. The CDR3 DNA is TGTGCCAGCTCACGGACAGATACTAACTATGGCTACACCTTC.